The T cell receptor beta chain described here comes from a study of T-cell reconstitution after alpha-beta-depleted transplantation in children. Study-wide results and limits: As was reported, about two months after transplant, alpha-beta T cells came from several hundred expanded graft clones. Most T-cell counts and diversity one year after the transplant came from T cells that were newly produced. Some patients owed their high day-60 TCRbeta diversity to surviving recipient T cells and thymic progenitors.

The TCRbeta library was prepared with unique molecular identifiers. One entry per CDR3 protein, called by TCRdb with MiXCR from the PCR reads. The sample holds a few hundred thousand distinct CDR3 sequences, 25% to 30% seen once. Germline lookup yields CDR1 SGHRS and CDR2 YFSETQ. V was clipped by 0 bases and J by 0 bases, with 6 bases between them. This CDR3 comprises 14 residues. This clonotype has a handful of counts. Its antigen is currently unknown. This material consisted of PBMCs, taken before TCRalphabeta/CD19-depleted stem cell transplant. This chain links TRBV5-1 with TRBJ1-1; D not resolved. This sequence originates from a boy younger than two with Wiskott-Aldrich syndrome, due to receive a stem cell transplant. The CDR3 DNA reads TGCGCCAGCAGCTTGGAGCCATTGAACACTGAAGCTTTCTTT. It translates to CASSLEPLNTEAFF.